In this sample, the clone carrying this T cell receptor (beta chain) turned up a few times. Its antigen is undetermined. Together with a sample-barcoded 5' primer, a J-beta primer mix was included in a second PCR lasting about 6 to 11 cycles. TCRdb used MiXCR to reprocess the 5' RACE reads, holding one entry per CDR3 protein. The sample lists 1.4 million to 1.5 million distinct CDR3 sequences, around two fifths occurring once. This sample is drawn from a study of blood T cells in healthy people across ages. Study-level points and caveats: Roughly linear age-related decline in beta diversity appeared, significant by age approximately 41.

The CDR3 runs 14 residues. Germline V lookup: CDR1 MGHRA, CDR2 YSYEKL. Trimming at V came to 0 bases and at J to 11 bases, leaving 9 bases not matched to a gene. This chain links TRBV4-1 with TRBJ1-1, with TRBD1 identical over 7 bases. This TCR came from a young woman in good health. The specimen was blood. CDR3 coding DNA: TGCGCCAGCAGCCAAGAGGGAGGGGGCGGTTCGGCTTTCTTT. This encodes CASSQEGGGGSAFF.